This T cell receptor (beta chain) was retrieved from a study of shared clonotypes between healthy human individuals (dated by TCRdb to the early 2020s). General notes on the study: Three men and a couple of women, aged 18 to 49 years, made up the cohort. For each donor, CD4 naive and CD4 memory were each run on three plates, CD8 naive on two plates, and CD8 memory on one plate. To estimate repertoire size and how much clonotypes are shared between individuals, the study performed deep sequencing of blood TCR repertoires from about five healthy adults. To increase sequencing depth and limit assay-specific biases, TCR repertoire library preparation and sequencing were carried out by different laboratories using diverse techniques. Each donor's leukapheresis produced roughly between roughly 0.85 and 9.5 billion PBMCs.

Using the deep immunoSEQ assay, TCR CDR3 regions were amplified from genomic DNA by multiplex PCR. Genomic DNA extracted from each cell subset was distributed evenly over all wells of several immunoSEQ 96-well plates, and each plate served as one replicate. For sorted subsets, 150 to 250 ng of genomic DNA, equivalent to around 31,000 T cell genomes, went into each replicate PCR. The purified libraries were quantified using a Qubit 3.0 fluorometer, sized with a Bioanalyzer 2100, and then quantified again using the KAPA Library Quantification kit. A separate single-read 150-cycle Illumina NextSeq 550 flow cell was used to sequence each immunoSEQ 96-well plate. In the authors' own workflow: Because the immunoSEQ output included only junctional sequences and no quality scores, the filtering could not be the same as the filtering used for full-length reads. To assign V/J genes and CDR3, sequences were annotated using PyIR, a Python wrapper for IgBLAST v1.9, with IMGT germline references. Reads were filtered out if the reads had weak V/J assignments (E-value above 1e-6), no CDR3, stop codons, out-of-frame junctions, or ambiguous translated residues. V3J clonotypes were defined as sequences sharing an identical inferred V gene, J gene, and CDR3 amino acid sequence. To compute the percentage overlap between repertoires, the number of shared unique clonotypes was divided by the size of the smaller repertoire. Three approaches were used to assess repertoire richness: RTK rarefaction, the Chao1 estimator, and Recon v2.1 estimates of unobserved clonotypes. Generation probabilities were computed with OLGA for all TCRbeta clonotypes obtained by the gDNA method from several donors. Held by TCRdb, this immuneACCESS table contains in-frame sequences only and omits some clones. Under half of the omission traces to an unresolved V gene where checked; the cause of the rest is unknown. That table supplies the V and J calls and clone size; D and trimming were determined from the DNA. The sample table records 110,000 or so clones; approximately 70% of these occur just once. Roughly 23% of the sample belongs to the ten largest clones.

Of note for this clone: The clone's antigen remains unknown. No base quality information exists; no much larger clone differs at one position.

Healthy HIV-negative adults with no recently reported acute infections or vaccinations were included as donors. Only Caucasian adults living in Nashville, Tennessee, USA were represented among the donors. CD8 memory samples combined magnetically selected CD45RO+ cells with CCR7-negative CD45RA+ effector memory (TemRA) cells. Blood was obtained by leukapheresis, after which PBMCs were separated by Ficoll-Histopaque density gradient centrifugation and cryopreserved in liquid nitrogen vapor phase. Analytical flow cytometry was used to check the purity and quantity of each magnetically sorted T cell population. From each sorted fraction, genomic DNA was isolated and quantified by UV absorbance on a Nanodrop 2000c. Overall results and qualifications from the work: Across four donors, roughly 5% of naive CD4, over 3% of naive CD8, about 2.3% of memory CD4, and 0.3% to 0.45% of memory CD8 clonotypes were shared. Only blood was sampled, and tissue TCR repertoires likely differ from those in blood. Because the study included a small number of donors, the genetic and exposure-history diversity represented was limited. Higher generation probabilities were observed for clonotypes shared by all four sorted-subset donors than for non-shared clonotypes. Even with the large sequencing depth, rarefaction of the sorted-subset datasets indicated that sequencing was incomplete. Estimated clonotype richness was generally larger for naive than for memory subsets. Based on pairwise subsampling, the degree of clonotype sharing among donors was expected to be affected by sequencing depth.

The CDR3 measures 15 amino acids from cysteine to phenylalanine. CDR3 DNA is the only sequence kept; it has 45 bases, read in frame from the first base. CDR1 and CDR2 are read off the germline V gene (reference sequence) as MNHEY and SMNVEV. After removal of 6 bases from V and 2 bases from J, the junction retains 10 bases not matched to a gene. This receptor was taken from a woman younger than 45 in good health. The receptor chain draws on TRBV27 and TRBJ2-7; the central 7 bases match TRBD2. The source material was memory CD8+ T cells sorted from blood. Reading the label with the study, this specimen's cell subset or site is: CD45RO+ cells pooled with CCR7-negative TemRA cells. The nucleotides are TGTGCCAGCAGCGTCACGGCGGGAGAGACCTACGAGCAGTACTTC. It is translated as CASSVTAGETYEQYF.